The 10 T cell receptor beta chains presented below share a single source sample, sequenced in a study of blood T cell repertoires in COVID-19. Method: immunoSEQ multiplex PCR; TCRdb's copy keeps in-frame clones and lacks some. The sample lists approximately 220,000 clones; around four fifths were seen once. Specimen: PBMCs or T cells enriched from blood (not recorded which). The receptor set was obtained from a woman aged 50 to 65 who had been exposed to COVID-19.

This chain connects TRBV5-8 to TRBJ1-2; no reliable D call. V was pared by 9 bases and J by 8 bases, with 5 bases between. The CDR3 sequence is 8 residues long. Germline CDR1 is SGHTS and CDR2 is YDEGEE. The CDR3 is CAIEGYTF. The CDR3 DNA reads TGTGCCATCGAGGGCTACACCTTC.

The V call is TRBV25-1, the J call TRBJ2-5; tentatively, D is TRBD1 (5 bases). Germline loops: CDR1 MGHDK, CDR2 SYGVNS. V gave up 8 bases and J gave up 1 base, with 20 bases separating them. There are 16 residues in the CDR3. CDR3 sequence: CASPAPRQNLQETQYF. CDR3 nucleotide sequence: TGTGCCAGCCCTGCCCCCCGACAGAACCTCCAAGAGACCCAGTACTTC. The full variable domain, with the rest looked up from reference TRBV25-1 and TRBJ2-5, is EADIYQTPRYLVIGTGKKITLECSQTMGHDKMYWYQQDPGMELHLIHYSYGVNSTEKGDLSSESTVSRIRTEHFPLTLESARPSHTSQYLCASPAPRQNLQETQYFGPGTRLLVL.

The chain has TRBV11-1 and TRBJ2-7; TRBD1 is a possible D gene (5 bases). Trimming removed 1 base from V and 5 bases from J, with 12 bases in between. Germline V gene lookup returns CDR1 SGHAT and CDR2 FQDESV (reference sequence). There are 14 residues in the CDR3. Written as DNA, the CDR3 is TGTGCCAGCAGCTTAGGGGGCTCAATGGACGAGCAGTACTTC. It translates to CASSLGGSMDEQYF. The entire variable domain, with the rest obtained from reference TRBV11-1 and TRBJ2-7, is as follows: EAEVAQSPRYKITEKSQAVAFWCDPISGHATLYWYRQILGQGPELLVQFQDESVVDDSQLPKDRFSAERLKGVDSTLKIQPAELGDSAMYLCASSLGGSMDEQYFGPGTRLTVT.

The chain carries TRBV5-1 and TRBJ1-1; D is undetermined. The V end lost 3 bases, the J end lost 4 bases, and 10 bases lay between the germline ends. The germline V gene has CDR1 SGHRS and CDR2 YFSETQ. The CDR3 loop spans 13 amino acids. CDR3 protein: CASSSVPVTEAFF. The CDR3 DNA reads TGCGCCAGCAGCTCGGTTCCGGTCACTGAAGCTTTCTTT.

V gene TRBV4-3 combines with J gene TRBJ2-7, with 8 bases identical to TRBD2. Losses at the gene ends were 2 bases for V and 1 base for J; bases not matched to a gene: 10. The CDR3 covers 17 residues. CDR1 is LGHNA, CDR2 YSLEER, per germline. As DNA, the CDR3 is TGCGCCAGCAGCCAAAATTGGGCGGGGGGTCAATCCTACGAGCAGTACTTC. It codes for CASSQNWAGGQSYEQYF.

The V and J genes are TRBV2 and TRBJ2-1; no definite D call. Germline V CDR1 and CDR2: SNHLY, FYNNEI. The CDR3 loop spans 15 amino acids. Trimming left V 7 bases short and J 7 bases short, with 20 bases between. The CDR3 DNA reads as TGTGCCAGCACCGACCCAGATCAGCGAATGAATGAGCAGTTCTTC. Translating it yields CASTDPDQRMNEQFF.

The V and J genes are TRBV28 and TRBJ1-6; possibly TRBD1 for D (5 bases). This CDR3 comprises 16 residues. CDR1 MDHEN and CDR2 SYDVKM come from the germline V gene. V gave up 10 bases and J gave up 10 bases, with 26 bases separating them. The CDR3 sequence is CAIGGGPNLRYSPLHF. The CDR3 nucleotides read TGTGCCATTGGGGGGGGTCCGAACCTACGATACTCACCCCTCCACTTT.

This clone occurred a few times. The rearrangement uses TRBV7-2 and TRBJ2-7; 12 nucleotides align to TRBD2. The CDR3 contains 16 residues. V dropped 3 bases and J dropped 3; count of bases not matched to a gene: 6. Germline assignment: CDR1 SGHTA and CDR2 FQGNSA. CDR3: CASSFGLLAGGYEQYF. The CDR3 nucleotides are TGTGCCAGCAGCTTCGGACTACTAGCGGGGGGCTACGAGCAGTACTTC.

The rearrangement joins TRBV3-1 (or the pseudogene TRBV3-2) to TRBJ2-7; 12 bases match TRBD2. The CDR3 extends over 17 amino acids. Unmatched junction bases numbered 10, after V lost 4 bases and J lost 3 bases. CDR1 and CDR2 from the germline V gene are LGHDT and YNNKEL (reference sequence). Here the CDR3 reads CASSPFPTSGGYYEQYF. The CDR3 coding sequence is TGTGCCAGCAGCCCTTTCCCGACTAGCGGGGGTTACTACGAGCAGTACTTC.

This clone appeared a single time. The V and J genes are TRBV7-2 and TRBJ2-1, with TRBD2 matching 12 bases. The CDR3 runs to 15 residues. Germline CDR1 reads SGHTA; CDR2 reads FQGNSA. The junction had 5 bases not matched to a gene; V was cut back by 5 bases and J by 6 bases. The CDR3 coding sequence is TGTGCCAGCAGCCTCGCTAGCGGGGGGGTCAATGAGCAGTTCTTC. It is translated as CASSLASGGVNEQFF.